These 30 T cell receptor beta chains originate from one sample sequenced in a study of identical twins. TCRdb reprocessed the 5' RACE reads via MiXCR and lists one record per CDR3 protein. The sample holds 400,000 or so distinct CDR3 sequences; approximately 10% are singletons and the top ten take under 9.5%. Sequenced: naive T cells sorted from blood. The receptors were sampled from a woman aged 50 to 60 in good health.

Worth noting for this clonotype: The germline gene is not matched at one end of the junction; a read error may be the cause. The chain has TRBV5-6 and TRBJ2-1, with D perhaps given as TRBD1 or TRBD2 (5 bases each). This CDR3 has 12 residues. CDR1 is SGHDT, CDR2 YYEEEE, per germline. CDR3 nucleotide sequence: TGTGCCAGTTACATCAGGGAGAATGACCAGTTCTTC. Protein product: CASYIRENDQFF.

This clonotype was counted ten times or more. This chain connects TRBV4-1 to TRBJ2-2; 9 positions match TRBD1. Losses at the gene ends were 2 bases for V and 5 bases for J; bases not matched to a gene: 12. Germline CDR1 is MGHRA and CDR2 is YSYEKL. This CDR3 has 18 amino acids. The DNA of the CDR3 is TGCGCCAGCAGCCAATCGTCACAGGGGGCCATAGGGACCGGGGAGCTGTTTTTT. Protein product: CASSQSSQGAIGTGELFF.

This clonotype was counted at least ten times. The rearrangement joins TRBV7-9 to TRBJ2-1; the match to TRBD2 covers 7 bases. The CDR3 contains 15 residues. The germline V gene encodes CDR1 SEHNR and CDR2 FQNEAQ (reference sequence). After removal of 0 bases from V and 2 bases from J, the junction contained 1 base not matched to a gene. This CDR3 reads CASSLAGTTYNEQFF. CDR3 bases: TGTGCCAGCAGCTTAGCGGGGACTACCTACAATGAGCAGTTCTTC.

About this clonotype: Being one base from a much bigger clone, this may be a read error. V is TRBV7-6 and J is TRBJ2-1; TRBD2 matches at 8 bases. Germline values: CDR1 SGHVS, CDR2 FNYEAQ. The CDR3 runs to 13 residues. The DNA of the CDR3 is TGTGCCAGCAGCCCCCAGCGGGGGTATGACCAGTTCTTC. It specifies CASSPQRGYDQFF.

V is TRBV14 and J is TRBJ2-4; 7 nucleotides match TRBD1. This CDR3 is built from 18 residues. In germline, CDR1 is SGHDN, CDR2 FVKESK. J was trimmed by 2 bases and V by 0 bases; bases with no gene match: 10. The CDR3 region has the DNA TGTGCCAGCAGCCAAGAAATGGACAGGCATGGGCCCAAAAACATTCAGTACTTC. Translation gives CASSQEMDRHGPKNIQYF.

The CDR3 spells CASSRTGFHEQYF. Written as DNA, the CDR3 is TGTGCCAGCAGCCGGACAGGGTTCCACGAGCAGTACTTC. The V and J genes are TRBV6-5 and TRBJ2-7; 8 bases fit TRBD1. CDR3 size: 13 residues. Germline trimming cut 6 bases from V and 5 bases from J; bases unmatched to any gene: 6. Looked up from germline, CDR1 is MNHEY and CDR2 is SVGAGI.

The rearrangement joins TRBV29-1 to TRBJ1-1; 7 bases are shared with TRBD1. The V gene end was trimmed by 6 bases and the J gene end by 4 bases; junction bases not matched to a gene: 5. The CDR3 covers 12 residues. Germline CDR1 and CDR2: SQVTM and ANQGSEA. CDR3 sequence: CSVTGLGTEAFF. In DNA, the CDR3 is TGCAGCGTGACAGGGTTGGGCACTGAAGCTTTCTTT.

V usage is TRBV11-2 and J usage is TRBJ2-1; tentatively, D is TRBD1 or TRBD2 (5 bases each). There are 11 residues in the CDR3. Trimming removed 5 bases at V and 10 bases at J, with 9 bases between. Germline CDR1 is SGHAT and CDR2 is FQNNGV. The CDR3 nucleotides read TGTGCCAGCAGCGGGACGGCGGAGCAGTTCTTC. This codes for CASSGTAEQFF. Using reference TRBV11-2 and TRBJ2-1 for the parts outside the CDR3, the full variable domain is EAGVAQSPRYKIIEKRQSVAFWCNPISGHATLYWYQQILGQGPKLLIQFQNNGVVDDSQLPKDRFSAERLKGVDSTLKIQPAKLEDSAVYLCASSGTAEQFFGPGTRLTVL.

The V call is TRBV9, the J call TRBJ2-3; a possible D gene is TRBD2 (6 bases). The V gene lost 0 bases and the J gene lost 6 bases, with 14 bases spanning the gap. There are 15 residues in the CDR3. The germline CDR1 and CDR2 sequences are SGDLS and YYNGEE. CDR3 residues: CASSVGGLPRDTQYF. The CDR3 nucleotides are TGTGCCAGCAGCGTAGGGGGACTCCCGCGGGATACGCAGTATTTT.

Only a few counts were recorded for this clonotype. The rearrangement links TRBV14 to TRBJ2-2; possibly TRBD1 for D (6 bases). V shed 0 bases and J shed 5 bases, with 16 bases lying between them. The CDR3 is 17 residues long. Germline V lookup: CDR1 SGHDN, CDR2 FVKESK. In nucleotides, the CDR3 is TGTGCCAGCAGCCAAGAAGCAGGGGCACTCTCGACCGGGGAGCTGTTTTTT. This translates into CASSQEAGALSTGELFF. Variable domain in full (rest from reference TRBV14 and TRBJ2-2): EAGVTQFPSHSVIEKGQTVTLRCDPISGHDNLYWYRRVMGKEIKFLLHFVKESKQDESGMPNNRFLAERTGGTYSTLKVQPAELEDSGVYFCASSQEAGALSTGELFFGEGSRLTVL.

This clonotype came up a few times. The CDR3 coding sequence is TGTGCCAGCAGTGCGGGGGCCGACTACTCCTACAATGAGCAGTTCTTC. The encoded protein is CASSAGADYSYNEQFF. The chain is built from TRBV27 and TRBJ2-1; D possibly corresponds to TRBD2 (7 bases). The V gene lost 5 bases and the J gene lost 0 bases, with 14 bases spanning the gap. This CDR3 is 16 amino acids long. Germline-derived CDR1 and CDR2 are MNHEY and SMNVEV (reference sequence).

Only one count was recorded for this clonotype. The genes are TRBV30 and TRBJ2-2, with no clear D. Germline CDR1 GTSNPN, CDR2 SVGIG (reference sequence). The CDR3 totals 14 residues. Trimming stripped 2 bases from V and 6 bases from J, with 13 bases between. CDR3 residues: CAWSPTQWAGELFF. The CDR3, as DNA: TGTGCCTGGAGTCCCACCCAGTGGGCCGGGGAGCTGTTTTTT.

The chain recombines TRBV7-9 with TRBJ1-1, with D possibly matching TRBD1 (6 bases). Between the trimmed V and J ends, which lost 3 bases and 1 base, there was a span of 9 bases. The CDR3 sequence is 14 residues long. CDR1 and CDR2 (germline): SEHNR, FQNEAQ (reference sequence). CDR3 sequence reads: CASSFTGRNTEAFF. The CDR3 nucleotides are TGTGCCAGCAGCTTCACAGGGAGGAACACTGAAGCTTTCTTT.

This clonotype was observed at least ten times. The CDR3 nucleotides read TGCGCCAGCAGCCAAGAATACGGAACAACTAATGAAAAACTGTTTTTT. Translation gives CASSQEYGTTNEKLFF. This chain links TRBV4-1 with TRBJ1-4; D gene ambiguous. Between the trimmed V and J ends, which lost 0 bases and 0 bases, there was a span of 8 bases. The CDR3 is 16 amino acids. Germline lookup yields CDR1 MGHRA and CDR2 YSYEKL.

This clonotype was observed a handful of times. The chain combines TRBV5-5 with TRBJ1-4; the match to TRBD1 covers 10 bases. Germline V lookup: CDR1 SGHKS, CDR2 YYEKEE (reference sequence). The V segment lost 4 bases and the J segment 0 bases; nucleotides outside the gene matches: 3. CDR3 length: 16 residues. CDR3 residues: CASSTGTGATNEKLFF. The CDR3 nucleotides are TGTGCCAGCAGCACCGGGACAGGGGCAACTAATGAAAAACTGTTTTTT.

This clonotype occurred a few times. The rearrangement uses TRBV9 and TRBJ1-1; D unclear. The V end lost 0 bases, the J end lost 1 base, and 10 bases lay between the germline ends. Per the germline V gene, CDR1 is SGDLS and CDR2 is YYNGEE. This CDR3 is 15 amino acids long. In nucleotides, the CDR3 is TGTGCCAGCAGCGTAGGTAGAGGGAGGAACACTGAAGCTTTCTTT. It specifies CASSVGRGRNTEAFF.

This clonotype has ten or more counts. The rearrangement uses TRBV4-1 and TRBJ2-5; D gene uncertain. The germline V and J ends were trimmed by 4 bases and 2 bases, with 11 bases remaining between them. Germline CDR1 and CDR2: MGHRA and YSYEKL. The CDR3 consists of 14 residues. CDR3 nucleotide sequence: TGCGCCAGCAGCCTCCAAATAGAGCAAGAGACCCAGTACTTC. Protein sequence: CASSLQIEQETQYF.

In this sample, this clonotype turned up many times. CDR3 bases: TGCGCCAGCAGCTTGGGTTACACTGAAGCTTTCTTT. Amino acid sequence: CASSLGYTEAFF. The chain has TRBV5-1 and TRBJ1-1, with D unclear. Germline assignment: CDR1 SGHRS and CDR2 YFSETQ. This CDR3 is 12 amino acids long. V lost 0 bases, J lost 3 bases, and 3 bases lay in between.

The V and J genes are TRBV6-2 or TRBV6-3 and TRBJ2-1; the D gene is possibly TRBD2 (6 bases). The CDR3 consists of 16 residues. V lost 7 bases to trimming and J lost 1 base, with 17 bases between them. Germline CDR1 reads MNHEY; CDR2 reads SVGEGT. CDR3 sequence (DNA): TGTGCCAGCATCAACAAACTGGGGAGGTCCTACAATGAGCAGTTCTTC. Its translation is CASINKLGRSYNEQFF.

This rearrangement joins TRBV5-1 to TRBJ1-3; D is ambiguous. Trimming cost V 0 bases and J 5 bases, with 9 bases left between them. Germline CDR1 and CDR2: SGHRS and YFSETQ. The CDR3 spans 14 residues. CDR3 region: CASSLEASRNTIYF. Written as DNA, the CDR3 is TGCGCCAGCAGCTTGGAGGCCAGCCGAAACACCATATATTTT.

V gene TRBV24-1 combines with J gene TRBJ2-1; D call uncertain. The germline V gene has CDR1 KGHDR and CDR2 SFDVKD. The length of the CDR3 is 14 residues. V was shortened by 5 bases and J by 3 bases, with 10 bases between the two germline ends. In nucleotides, the CDR3 is TGTGCCACCAGTGGCCGAGGAAGCTACAATGAGCAGTTCTTC. Translated: CATSGRGSYNEQFF.

This clonotype was found a few times. The V call is TRBV20-1, the J call TRBJ1-3; 8 nucleotides line up with TRBD1. CDR1 DFQATT and CDR2 SNEGSKA come from the germline V gene (reference sequence). The CDR3 consists of 13 residues. With 4 bases clipped from V and 2 bases from J, the junction kept 1 base outside the gene matches. Here the CDR3 DNA reads TGCAGTGCTACGGACAGGGCTGGAAACACCATATATTTT. It is translated as CSATDRAGNTIYF.

This clonotype was seen a few times. The rearrangement links TRBV20-1 to TRBJ2-4, with D perhaps matching TRBD1 (5 bases). The germline V gene has CDR1 DFQATT and CDR2 SNEGSKA (reference sequence). V lost 1 base, J lost 12 bases, and 10 bases lay in between. This CDR3 comprises 11 residues. CDR3 nucleotides: TGCAGTGCTAGAGTCCTACAGGATCAGTACTTC. Translation gives CSARVLQDQYF.

The rearrangement links TRBV11-2 to TRBJ2-1; 7 bases agree with TRBD2. The germline CDR1 and CDR2 sequences are SGHAT and FQNNGV. The CDR3 consists of 17 residues. The V gene end was trimmed by 3 bases and the J gene end by 5 bases; junction bases not matched to a gene: 13. CDR3 bases: TGTGCCAGCAGCTTTGGGTCAAGGCGGGAGCCCAACAATGAGCAGTTCTTC. Amino acids: CASSFGSRREPNNEQFF.

This rearrangement joins TRBV7-9 to TRBJ2-3, with 8 nucleotides matching TRBD1. This CDR3 region has 15 residues. CDR1 and CDR2 (germline): SEHNR, FQNEAQ (reference sequence). V was clipped by 6 bases and J by 3 bases; unmatched bases: 8. The CDR3 nucleotides read TGTGCCAGCAGACGCCGCAGGGGGCGGACAGATACGCAGTATTTT. Translation gives CASRRRRGRTDTQYF.

The chain links TRBV2 to TRBJ1-2, with D unclear. V was cut by 6 bases and J by 1 base, with 12 bases left in between. Per germline, CDR1 SNHLY and CDR2 FYNNEI. The CDR3 spans 14 residues. The CDR3 DNA is TGTGCCAGCAGCCTGAGCGACAATAACTATGGCTACACCTTC. Translated, it gives CASSLSDNNYGYTF.

This clonotype was counted at least ten times. The chain joins TRBV29-1 to TRBJ2-7; TRBD2 matches 12 bases. The V gene's germline CDR1 is SQVTM and CDR2 ANQGSEA. The CDR3 sequence is 13 residues long. Germline trimming cut 4 bases from V and 2 bases from J; bases unmatched to any gene: 0. The DNA for the CDR3 is TGCAGCGTTGGACTAGCGGGAGCCTACGAGCAGTACTTC. As protein: CSVGLAGAYEQYF.

The count of this clonotype is one. V is TRBV30 and J is TRBJ2-1, with 8 bases aligning to TRBD1. The V gene's germline CDR1 is GTSNPN and CDR2 SVGIG (reference sequence). Trimming at V came to 3 bases and at J to 10 bases, leaving 14 bases not matched to a gene. The CDR3 runs to 15 residues. CDR3 bases: TGTGCCTGGAGCCCCGGGACAGGCCTATCGGTGGAGCAGTTCTTC. It codes for CAWSPGTGLSVEQFF.

Ten or more counts support this clonotype. This rearrangement joins TRBV20-1 to TRBJ2-5; D is perhaps TRBD1 (6 bases). This CDR3 contains 14 residues. V was trimmed by 0 bases and J by 2 bases, leaving 10 bases between them. Germline CDR1 reads DFQATT; CDR2 reads SNEGSKA (reference sequence). CDR3 sequence (DNA): TGCAGTGCTAGAGAACCCGGACAGCAAGAGACCCAGTACTTC. It yields the protein CSAREPGQQETQYF.

The chain joins TRBV19 to TRBJ2-5, with TRBD2 identical over 10 bases. Germline CDR1 is LNHDA and CDR2 is SQIVND (reference sequence). The CDR3 loop spans 15 amino acids. The ends lost 5 bases at V and 4 bases at J; junction bases unmatched: 7. The CDR3 protein is CASSPLAGVLETQYF. Here the CDR3 DNA reads TGTGCCAGTAGTCCCCTAGCGGGAGTGCTAGAGACCCAGTACTTC.